This T cell receptor (beta chain) is from a study of cytomegalovirus exposure and HLA in healthy donors. Produced via immunoSEQ multiplex PCR; TCRdb's table is partial and in-frame only. Among under 250,000 clones listed, roughly 90% were seen once. This CDR3 is built from 17 residues. The germline gives CDR1 SNHLY, CDR2 FYNNEI. J was trimmed by 8 bases and V by 1 base; bases with no gene match: 9. Separate from the approximately 700-subject first cohort was the roughly 130-subject validation cohort, to which the donors belonged. The chain couples TRBV2 to TRBJ2-2; 11 bases fit TRBD1. This TCR derives from a man aged 18 to 29 in good health and CMV-seropositive. The sample was PBMCs. This chain's CDR3 is CASSEGRTGGLVGELFF. CDR3 in DNA: TGTGCCAGCAGTGAAGGGAGGACAGGGGGCCTAGTTGGGGAGCTGTTTTTT.